The 21 T cell receptor beta chains below all came from one sample that was sequenced in a study of response to subunit inactivated influenza vaccine. TCRdb redid the calling of the RT-PCR reads with MiXCR, one entry per CDR3 protein. Among 400,000 to 550,000 distinct CDR3 sequences, 25% were seen once, and the ten largest hold around 2%. This specimen consisted of CD4+ T cells sorted from PBMCs, obtained 4 to 6 days after vaccination. Every receptor here comes from a man in his fifties or sixties who received an inactivated influenza vaccine.

The CDR3 reads CSVDDPGLGETQYF. The CDR3 DNA sequence: TGCAGCGTTGACGACCCGGGACTAGGAGAGACCCAGTACTTC. The chain couples TRBV29-1 to TRBJ2-5; TRBD2 matches 8 bases. The J segment lost 4 bases and the V segment lost 3 bases, leaving 7 bases of the junction unmatched. Looked up from germline, CDR1 is SQVTM and CDR2 is ANQGSEA. The CDR3 contains 14 residues. The variable domain in full, with the rest retrieved from reference TRBV29-1 and TRBJ2-5, is SAVISQKPSRDICQRGTSLTIQCQVDSQVTMMFWYRQQPGQSLTLIATANQGSEATYESGFVIDKFPISRPNLTFSTLTVSNMSPEDSSIYLCSVDDPGLGETQYFGPGTRLLVL.

The table lists this clonotype with a few counts. The J gene is TRBJ1-1, the V gene TRBV10-3, with D unresolved. The germline V and J ends were trimmed by 10 bases and 0 bases, with 12 bases remaining between them. CDR1 ENHRY and CDR2 SYGVKD come from the germline V gene. This CDR3 is 13 amino acids long. In nucleotides, the CDR3 is TGTGCCACCCTTGGAGTCATGAACACTGAAGCTTTCTTT. Amino acid sequence: CATLGVMNTEAFF.

The V gene is TRBV20-1, the J gene TRBJ2-2, with D maybe TRBD1 (5 bases). The CDR3 consists of 12 residues. Germline V gene lookup returns CDR1 DFQATT and CDR2 SNEGSKA (reference sequence). Trimming took off 6 bases at V and 6 bases at J, with 11 bases between the two ends. CDR3: CSANLGAGELFF. DNA for the CDR3: TGCAGTGCAAACCTAGGGGCCGGGGAGCTGTTTTTT.

This clonotype was picked up many times. This chain links TRBV14 with TRBJ2-1; no clear D gene. The CDR3 length is 13 residues. V was clipped by 5 bases and J by 3 bases, with 8 bases between them. The germline CDR1 and CDR2 sequences are SGHDN and FVKESK. CDR3 coding DNA: TGTGCCAGCAGCATACCGGGCTACAATGAGCAGTTCTTC. Amino acids: CASSIPGYNEQFF. The variable domain in full, completed from reference TRBV14 and TRBJ2-1, reads EAGVTQFPSHSVIEKGQTVTLRCDPISGHDNLYWYRRVMGKEIKFLLHFVKESKQDESGMPNNRFLAERTGGTYSTLKVQPAELEDSGVYFCASSIPGYNEQFFGPGTRLTVL.

The rearrangement uses TRBV20-1 and TRBJ1-1; TRBD1 agrees at 7 bases. This CDR3 is built from 14 residues. V was clipped by 0 bases and J by 0 bases; unmatched bases: 1. Germline V gene lookup returns CDR1 DFQATT and CDR2 SNEGSKA (reference sequence). DNA of the CDR3: TGCAGTGCTAGAGAAGGGACAGTGAACACTGAAGCTTTCTTT. It translates to CSAREGTVNTEAFF.

V gene TRBV5-1 combines with J gene TRBJ1-2; perhaps TRBD1 as D (5 bases). Germline CDR1 and CDR2: SGHRS and YFSETQ. V was clipped by 4 bases and J by 6 bases, with 16 bases between them. CDR3 length: 14 residues. CDR3 DNA sequence: TGCGCCAGCAGCGTTGGAGGGGTTTCTGATGGCTACACCTTC. Residues: CASSVGGVSDGYTF.

The chain recombines TRBV7-6 with TRBJ2-3, with 13 bases that match TRBD2. CDR3 length equals 16 residues. The V gene's germline CDR1 is SGHVS and CDR2 FNYEAQ. Trimming removed 5 bases from V and 4 bases from J; junction bases left unmatched: 6. CDR3 in amino acids: CASSKRLAGGSDTQYF. CDR3 DNA: TGTGCCAGCAGCAAAAGACTAGCGGGGGGTTCAGATACGCAGTATTTT.

The rearrangement uses TRBV5-4 and TRBJ2-7; D is undetermined. The germline CDR1 and CDR2 sequences are SGHNT and YYREEE (reference sequence). There are 15 residues in the CDR3. Trimming left V 2 bases short and J 0 bases short, with 12 bases between. CDR3 DNA sequence: TGTGCCAGCAGCTTAAGGCCGGAGAGCTCCTACGAGCAGTACTTC. This codes for CASSLRPESSYEQYF.

The V and J genes are TRBV3-1 and TRBJ1-5; 8 positions match TRBD1. Germline-derived CDR1 and CDR2 are LGHDT and YNNKEL (reference sequence). V lost 3 bases and J lost 6; bases outside the gene matches: 4. The CDR3 runs to 14 residues. The CDR3 region is CASSQDREGQPQHF. The CDR3, as DNA: TGTGCCAGCAGCCAGGACAGGGAAGGTCAGCCCCAGCATTTT.

This rearrangement joins TRBV4-3 to TRBJ2-6; D is undetermined. V lost 1 base and J 2 bases, leaving 9 bases between the germline ends. Germline V lookup: CDR1 LGHNA, CDR2 YSLEER. There are 16 residues in the CDR3. CDR3: CASSQVGQAGANVLTF. The CDR3 DNA sequence: TGCGCCAGCAGCCAAGTCGGTCAGGCTGGGGCCAACGTCCTGACTTTC.

The chain joins TRBV4-2 to TRBJ2-1; TRBD2 matches 9 bases. The CDR3 runs 17 residues. The trim removed 0 bases at V and 7 bases at J, leaving 10 bases unmatched. The V gene's germline CDR1 is LGHNA and CDR2 YNFKEQ. CDR3 protein: CASSQDRRGRAWNEQFF. For the CDR3, the DNA is TGTGCCAGCAGCCAAGATAGGCGCGGGAGGGCCTGGAATGAGCAGTTCTTC.

This clonotype is a singleton in its sample. The J gene is TRBJ1-1, the V gene TRBV20-1; 8 positions agree with TRBD1. CDR3 length: 15 amino acids. Germline lookup yields CDR1 DFQATT and CDR2 SNEGSKA (reference sequence). CDR3: CRGGQGACSHTEAFF. In DNA, the CDR3 is TGCAGGGGGGGCCAGGGGGCGTGTTCTCACACTGAAGCTTTCTTT.

This clonotype was detected once. The gene calls are TRBV29-1 and TRBJ2-3; 8 nucleotides line up with TRBD1. Per germline, CDR1 SQVTM and CDR2 ANQGSEA. The CDR3 spans 15 residues. The V segment lost 6 bases and the J segment 0 bases; nucleotides outside the gene matches: 8. The CDR3 coding sequence is TGCAGCGTCATATTCTGGGACAGGAGCACAGATACGCAGTATTTT. It is translated as CSVIFWDRSTDTQYF.

The rearrangement joins TRBV28 to TRBJ2-7; the match to TRBD1 covers 11 bases. This CDR3 comprises 15 residues. The germline gives CDR1 MDHEN, CDR2 SYDVKM. V lost 5 bases, J lost 5 bases, and 8 bases stayed unmatched. Here the CDR3 DNA reads TGTGCCAGCAGTAAAGGGACAGGGGGTAAGGACGAGCAGTACTTC. Amino acid sequence: CASSKGTGGKDEQYF.

CDR3 sequence: CASSLYGLAGGREQYF. CDR3 nucleotide sequence: TGTGCCAGCAGTTTATATGGACTAGCGGGGGGGCGAGAGCAGTACTTC. This chain links TRBV28 with TRBJ2-7, with TRBD2 identical over 15 bases. This CDR3 comprises 16 residues. Germline CDR1 and CDR2: MDHEN and SYDVKM. The ends lost 1 base at V and 7 bases at J; junction bases unmatched: 5. Complete variable domain (other parts from reference TRBV28 and TRBJ2-7): DVKVTQSSRYLVKRTGEKVFLECVQDMDHENMFWYRQDPGLGLRLIYFSYDVKMKEKGDIPEGYSVSREKKERFSLILESASTNQTSMYLCASSLYGLAGGREQYFGPGTRLTVT.

V and J are TRBV5-1 and TRBJ2-1; D remains ambiguous. Germline CDR1 and CDR2: SGHRS and YFSETQ. The V gene lost 0 bases and the J gene lost 9 bases, with 7 bases spanning the gap. There are 12 residues in the CDR3. Here the CDR3 reads CASSLVSAEQFF. The CDR3 DNA follows: TGCGCCAGCAGCTTGGTGTCAGCTGAGCAGTTCTTC.

At least ten counts were recorded for this clonotype. V is TRBV11-2 and J is TRBJ1-2; possible D gene TRBD1, 5 bases. V gave up 0 bases and J gave up 4 bases, with 9 bases separating them. CDR1 and CDR2 (germline): SGHAT, FQNNGV. The CDR3 is made up of 14 amino acids. The CDR3 spells CASSLDGTAYGYTF. The CDR3 nucleotides read TGTGCCAGCAGCTTAGACGGGACGGCCTATGGCTACACCTTC. The whole variable domain, remainder taken from reference TRBV11-2 and TRBJ1-2, is EAGVAQSPRYKIIEKRQSVAFWCNPISGHATLYWYQQILGQGPKLLIQFQNNGVVDDSQLPKDRFSAERLKGVDSTLKIQPAKLEDSAVYLCASSLDGTAYGYTFGSGTRLTVV.

This clonotype was counted between two and nine times. The chain uses TRBV11-2 and TRBJ2-1; D remains ambiguous. The CDR3 spans 16 residues. The germline V gene encodes CDR1 SGHAT and CDR2 FQNNGV. Trimming took 5 bases from V and 5 from J, leaving 19 bases between them. CDR3 sequence: CASSQSVRVGNNEQFF. CDR3 coding DNA: TGTGCCAGCAGCCAAAGTGTCCGGGTAGGGAACAATGAGCAGTTCTTC.

This chain connects TRBV7-2 to TRBJ1-5; D is perhaps TRBD1 (6 bases). Trimming left V 4 bases short and J 2 bases short, with 15 bases between. The CDR3 sequence is 16 residues long. Germline values: CDR1 SGHTA, CDR2 FQGNSA. For the CDR3, the DNA is TGTGCCAGCAGCTCTAACAGGGATACGGGCAATCAGCCCCAGCATTTT. Translating it yields CASSSNRDTGNQPQHF.

This clonotype was observed a few times. The chain recombines TRBV12-3 or TRBV12-4 with TRBJ1-6, with 10 bases matching TRBD1. The CDR3 contains 14 residues. The J segment lost 8 bases and the V segment lost 6 bases, leaving 4 bases of the junction unmatched. The CDR3 region is CASSRGQGYSPLHF. The CDR3 DNA reads as TGTGCCAGCAGCAGGGGACAGGGGTATTCACCCCTCCACTTT.

CDR3 sequence: CASSGQKLLAKNIQYF. The CDR3 DNA reads as TGTGCCAGCAGTGGACAGAAACTTCTAGCCAAAAACATTCAGTACTTC. The chain uses TRBV6-1 and TRBJ2-4; weak D call: TRBD1 (5 bases). V lost 4 bases and J 0 bases, leaving 13 bases between the germline ends. This CDR3 is 16 amino acids long. The germline CDR1 and CDR2 sequences are MNHNS and SASEGT.